The 10 T cell receptor beta chains reported below all come from one sample, sequenced in a study of control samples from healthy donors and cancer patients. Sequenced by immunoSEQ multiplex PCR; TCRdb stores in-frame clones only, minus some. The data show roughly 220,000 clones, about 95% seen once. The sequencing input was blood. The receptors here all came from a man aged 50 to 60 in good health.

V gene TRBV2 combines with J gene TRBJ1-5; D possibly corresponds to TRBD1 (5 bases). The germline CDR1 and CDR2 sequences are SNHLY and FYNNEI. With 4 bases removed from V and 1 base from J, the gap between germline ends came to 11 bases. The length of the CDR3 is 15 residues. The chain's CDR3 is CASSVGLPSNQPQHF. The DNA for the CDR3 is TGTGCCAGCAGTGTGGGGCTTCCCAGCAATCAGCCCCAGCATTTT. Using reference TRBV2 and TRBJ1-5 for the parts outside the CDR3, the full variable domain is EPEVTQTPSHQVTQMGQEVILRCVPISNHLYFYWYRQILGQKVEFLVSFYNNEISEKSEIFDDQFSVERPDGSNFTLKIRSTKLEDSAMYFCASSVGLPSNQPQHFGDGTRLSIL.

The rearrangement uses TRBV3-1 (or the pseudogene TRBV3-2) and TRBJ2-5; 9 nucleotides match TRBD1. The trim removed 3 bases at V and 9 bases at J, leaving 8 bases unmatched. Germline assignment: CDR1 LGHDT and CDR2 YNNKEL (reference sequence). The CDR3 is 14 residues long. CDR3 coding DNA: TGTGCCAGCAGCCAGGAAGCGAGGACAGGGGCCCAGTACTTC. This codes for CASSQEARTGAQYF.

The rearrangement links TRBV7-3 to TRBJ2-3, with a tentative D call TRBD2 (6 bases). Between the trimmed V and J ends, which lost 1 base and 0 bases, there was a span of 11 bases. The CDR3 spans 16 residues. Germline loops: CDR1 SGHTA, CDR2 FQGTGA. The CDR3, as DNA: TGTGCCAGCAGCTTAATATCGGGAGCTAGCACAGATACGCAGTATTTT. Translated, it gives CASSLISGASTDTQYF.

J is TRBJ1-5 and V is TRBV7-9, with TRBD1 matching 7 bases. From germline, CDR1 is SEHNR and CDR2 FQNEAQ (reference sequence). Unmatched junction bases numbered 1, after V lost 3 bases and J lost 5 bases. This CDR3 has 13 residues. Here the CDR3 DNA reads TGTGCCAGCAGCTTCACAGGGGATCAGCCCCAGCATTTT. Its translation is CASSFTGDQPQHF.

V usage is TRBV24-1 and J usage is TRBJ2-1; the D is unclear. V lost 1 base and J lost 6, with 6 bases in between. Germline assignment: CDR1 KGHDR and CDR2 SFDVKD. There are 13 residues in the CDR3. This CDR3 is CATSDFWGNEQFF. DNA for the CDR3: TGTGCCACCAGTGATTTTTGGGGCAATGAGCAGTTCTTC.

The V and J genes are TRBV5-1 and TRBJ1-4; TRBD1 matches at 7 bases. CDR3 size: 14 residues. V dropped 2 bases and J dropped 8; count of bases not matched to a gene: 6. Germline V gene sequence: CDR1 SGHRS, CDR2 YFSETQ. The CDR3 sequence is CASSFQGTEEKLFF. CDR3 nucleotides: TGCGCCAGCAGCTTCCAGGGGACAGAAGAAAAACTGTTTTTT.

The V and J genes are TRBV5-8 and TRBJ1-1, with D possibly being TRBD1 (6 bases). This CDR3 has 15 residues. Germline V CDR1 and CDR2: SGHTS, YDEGEE. V was pared by 5 bases and J by 4 bases, with 18 bases between. The CDR3 sequence: CASSHPRGLGTEAFF. The CDR3 nucleotides read TGTGCCAGCAGTCACCCCCGGGGGCTAGGCACTGAAGCTTTCTTT.

The rearrangement links TRBV5-1 to TRBJ2-1, with 10 positions matching TRBD2. Per the germline V gene, CDR1 is SGHRS and CDR2 is YFSETQ. This CDR3 has 15 amino acids. The V segment lost 4 bases and the J segment 4 bases; nucleotides outside the gene matches: 5. CDR3 coding DNA: TGCGCCAGCAGCCTTAGCGGGGGGCTTTACAATGAGCAGTTCTTC. It codes for CASSLSGGLYNEQFF.

The chain carries TRBV5-1 and TRBJ1-4; 7 bases are a match to TRBD1. The ends lost 4 bases at V and 7 bases at J; junction bases unmatched: 10. Germline CDR1 is SGHRS and CDR2 is YFSETQ. The CDR3 extends over 15 amino acids. In nucleotides, the CDR3 is TGCGCCAGCAGCCTCCGACAGGGCGGGAGTGAAAAACTGTTTTTT. Amino acids: CASSLRQGGSEKLFF. Complete variable domain (other parts from reference TRBV5-1 and TRBJ1-4): KAGVTQTPRYLIKTRGQQVTLSCSPISGHRSVSWYQQTPGQGLQFLFEYFSETQRNKGNFPGRFSGRQFSNSRSEMNVSTLELGDSALYLCASSLRQGGSEKLFFGSGTQLSVL.

This clone came up once. The chain has TRBV6-1 and TRBJ2-2; D tentatively fits TRBD1 or TRBD2 (5 bases each). Germline CDR1 reads MNHNS; CDR2 reads SASEGT. Trimming stripped 4 bases from V and 5 bases from J, with 20 bases between. The length of the CDR3 is 17 residues. For the CDR3, the DNA is TGTGCCAGCAGTGCCGCTCGGGAAGGGACGGGAACCGGGGAGCTGTTTTTT. Protein: CASSAAREGTGTGELFF.